The TCR beta chain under discussion was sequenced for a study of beta chain features in type 1 diabetes (dated by TCRdb to between 2018 and 2020). Background for the entire study: Mean age, gender distribution, total cell number and subset yield were not different between patients and healthy donors. A total of roughly 100 million sorted cells were examined across all samples, and the number of cells per subset was strongly correlated with RNA yield. Naive and central memory subsets were obtained from all 30 or so donors, but regulatory and stem cell-like memory subsets were isolated from only 8 patients and 8 healthy donors. In the study, recently diagnosed type 1 diabetes patients and matched healthy donors were compared on the TCRB repertoires of their sorted circulating CD4+ T cell subsets.

Of note for this clone: Its antigen is unknown. Per-nucleotide qualities are absent, and no much larger clonotype sits a single base away.

Each donor gave one peripheral blood draw, roughly 120 mL on average, collected into heparinised tubes. Using a panel that included CD45RO, CCR7, CD25, CD127, CD95 and CD27, naive, central memory, regulatory and stem cell-like memory CD4+ T cells were sorted on a BD FACSAria II. All sorted populations exceeded 95% purity. PBMCs were isolated right away by Lymphoprep density gradient centrifugation and were stained directly, without culture. So that batch effects would be minimized, each experiment stained and sorted samples in pairs, pairing one healthy donor with one patient. Beyond this particular receptor, the publication reports: Naive, central memory and regulatory TCRB repertoires appeared more similar among patients than among healthy donors. Because the HLA sub-analyses included only small numbers of individuals, any influence of HLA type on TCRB rearrangement was left unresolved. PCR might favor shorter templates, but patient and control samples were amplified and corrected together, so any skew would affect both groups equally. A moderate but significant shortening of TCRB CDR3 length was observed in type 1 diabetes patients in all four CD4+ subsets. Because cDNA was sequenced instead of genomic DNA, activated cells with high expression could be over-represented, although the groups did not differ in activation or CD3 levels. At VDJ recombination sites, patients with type 1 diabetes made fewer insertions and deleted more nucleotides, a pattern implying thymic rearrangement abnormalities.

The CDR3 runs 14 residues from the cysteine to the phenylalanine. Only the CDR3 DNA is retained, 42 bases long and in frame from the first base. V is reduced by 2 bases and J by 4 bases, leaving a spacing of 11 bases between them. CDR1 and CDR2, looked up from the germline V gene, are MNHEY and SVGAGI. The High Capacity cDNA Reverse Transcription Kit was used to reverse transcribe all of the isolated RNA, meaning that expressed TCRB transcripts were what got sequenced. For stem cell-like memory T cell samples, survey-depth immunoSEQ sequencing was used, averaging about 1 million total reads per sample. Sorted cells were lysed in RLT buffer and RNA was extracted with DNase-treated RNeasy Micro or Mini kits, depending on cell number. Each cell subset was processed separately to prevent cross-contamination, with patient and healthy donor samples processed together. Using the immunoSEQ multiplex PCR, TCRB sequences were amplified from cDNA into 87-bp fragments spanning the CDR3 region. Sequencing of the amplicons was done on the Illumina HiSeq platform. On the authors' methods: PCR bias was corrected computationally using synthetic template baselines, and reads within Hamming distance 2 were collapsed, with unmergeable singletons discarded. Reads were aligned against IMGT so that V, D and J genes, CDR3 length and insertions or deletions at six rearrangement sites could be assigned. Within each subset, clonotype counts were normalized to sorted cell number, after which true diversity and Gini coefficients were computed with the tcR R package. Repertoire sharing was quantified using the overlap coefficient calculated on TCRB nucleotide sequences. TCRdb limited this immuneACCESS table to in-frame rearrangements with V and J called. A share of clones is missing; checked studies link under half to unresolved V genes, and the rest is unexplained. Clone size and V and J calls were adopted from that table, with D and trimming inferred from the DNA. In this sample the table shows about 15,000 clones, about 40% of which occur a single time. The top ten clones comprise around 0.53% of the sample.

Sequencing was carried out using stem cell memory CD4+ T cells from blood. This specimen's cell subset or site label, per the study, means: stem cell-like memory CD4+ T cells. This TCR derives from a woman between 35 and 50 years old in good health. The rearrangement joined TRBV6-5 to TRBJ2-5, with TRBD2 tentatively as D gene (7 bases match). The DNA reads as follows: TGTGCCAGCAGTTACCGCGGGGGCGCAGAGACCCAGTACTTC. This gives the protein CASSYRGGAETQYF.